The 23 T cell receptor beta chains below all came from one sample that was sequenced in a study of vaccination effects on CD4 cells after COVID-19. No antigens are known for them. Culturing for 10 days preceded CD4+ T cell isolation. Data came from immunoSEQ multiplex PCR; TCRdb stores just in-frame clones and leaves some out. The table lists around 30,000 clones, 65% of them singletons. This specimen consisted of CD4+ T cells from PBMCs cultured without peptide, obtained before COVID-19 vaccination. The receptors were sampled from a human donor who received a COVID-19 vaccine.

This clone occurred a few times. The chain employs TRBV18 and TRBJ2-7; D uncertain. Trimming shortened V by 6 bases and J by 6 bases, and 9 bases separated the two germline ends. Germline lookup yields CDR1 KGHSH and CDR2 LQKENI. There are 11 residues in the CDR3. This CDR3 is CASSSVAEQYF. The CDR3 DNA reads TGTGCCAGCTCGTCAGTGGCCGAGCAGTACTTC.

CDR3 coding DNA: TGCGCCAGCAGCCAAGATACTAGCGGGAGGTCCTACGAGCAGTACTTC. This encodes CASSQDTSGRSYEQYF. V usage is TRBV4-1 and J usage is TRBJ2-7; TRBD2 aligns across 12 bases. The CDR3 consists of 16 residues. V dropped 0 bases and J dropped 1; count of bases not matched to a gene: 1. Germline V gene sequence: CDR1 MGHRA, CDR2 YSYEKL.

The V call is TRBV5-4, the J call TRBJ1-4, with D possibly TRBD1 on 5 matching bases. This CDR3 spans 15 amino acids. Trimming took 2 bases from V and 5 from J, leaving 13 bases between them. Germline V CDR1 and CDR2: SGHNT, YYREEE (reference sequence). The CDR3 sequence is CASSLKGRRNEKLFF. In DNA, the CDR3 is TGTGCCAGCAGCTTAAAGGGACGGAGGAATGAAAAACTGTTTTTT.

There are a few counts of this clone. The chain recombines TRBV2 with TRBJ1-1, with a tentative D call TRBD1 (6 bases). V lost 4 bases, J lost 5 bases, and 11 bases lay in between. The CDR3 covers 13 residues. The germline V gene has CDR1 SNHLY and CDR2 FYNNEI. The CDR3 spells CASSGEGGTEAFF. Written as DNA, the CDR3 is TGTGCCAGCAGTGGGGAGGGGGGAACTGAAGCTTTCTTT.

DNA of the CDR3: TGTGCCAGCAGTGAAGACAGGGCAGATACGCAGTATTTT. Translated: CASSEDRADTQYF. The V call is TRBV6-4, the J call TRBJ2-3; 7 bases fit TRBD1. From germline, CDR1 is MRHNA and CDR2 SNTAGT. The CDR3 runs 13 residues. Germline trimming cut 3 bases from V and 4 bases from J; bases unmatched to any gene: 1.

The chain couples TRBV19 to TRBJ1-6, with D perhaps TRBD1 (5 bases). This CDR3 comprises 15 residues. Trimming removed 1 base from V and 7 bases from J, with 11 bases in between. The germline V gene has CDR1 LNHDA and CDR2 SQIVND (reference sequence). CDR3 nucleotides: TGTGCCAGTAGTATAGCCCGGGACCGAAATTCACCCCTCCACTTT. Encoded protein: CASSIARDRNSPLHF.

J is TRBJ1-1 and V is TRBV2; 10 bases map to TRBD1. CDR1 SNHLY and CDR2 FYNNEI come from the germline V gene. The junction had 8 bases not matched to a gene; V was cut back by 10 bases and J by 6 bases. The CDR3 length is 13 residues. The CDR3 is CANPRQGAAEAFF. For the CDR3, the DNA is TGTGCCAACCCCAGACAGGGGGCAGCTGAAGCTTTCTTT.

This clone was seen more than once but under ten times. This sequence joins TRBV27 and TRBJ2-5; 9 bases agree with TRBD2. CDR1 MNHEY and CDR2 SMNVEV come from the germline V gene (reference sequence). With V trimmed by 5 bases and J by 5 bases, 6 bases remained unmatched. The CDR3 contains 14 residues. The CDR3 bases are TGTGCCAGCAGTCAAGCGGGAGGCAGCGAGACCCAGTACTTC. Translation: CASSQAGGSETQYF.

The rearrangement joins TRBV27 to TRBJ2-5; TRBD1 aligns across 8 bases. Trimming took 5 bases from V and 7 from J; bases not matched to a gene: 6. The CDR3 has 13 residues. From germline, CDR1 is MNHEY and CDR2 SMNVEV (reference sequence). The CDR3 coding sequence is TGTGCCAGCAGTCTCCAGGGGGCTGGGACCCAGTACTTC. This gives the protein CASSLQGAGTQYF.

This chain links TRBV7-9 with TRBJ1-4; D uncertain. This CDR3 comprises 15 residues. The V end was cut by 1 base, the J end by 8 bases, with 14 bases between. The germline CDR1 and CDR2 sequences are SEHNR and FQNEAQ (reference sequence). This chain's CDR3 is CASSLDGRVGEKLFF. CDR3 nucleotides: TGTGCCAGCAGCTTAGATGGCCGGGTAGGCGAAAAACTGTTTTTT.

The genes are TRBV5-1 and TRBJ2-7; the D is unclear. From germline, CDR1 is SGHRS and CDR2 YFSETQ. The CDR3 is 14 amino acids. The V gene lost 0 bases and the J gene lost 1 base, with 8 bases spanning the gap. DNA of the CDR3: TGCGCCAGCAGCTTGGCTTCAGCTTCCTACGAGCAGTACTTC. Amino acid sequence: CASSLASASYEQYF.

The CDR3 nucleotides are TGCGCCAGCAGCTTGTCGCCCCAAAACGAGCAGTACTTC. It is translated as CASSLSPQNEQYF. This chain uses TRBV5-1 with TRBJ2-7; no clear D gene. CDR3 size: 13 residues. V was shortened by 1 base and J by 5 bases, with 10 bases between the two germline ends. CDR1 and CDR2 (germline): SGHRS, YFSETQ.

The table lists this clone with a few counts. The V gene is TRBV5-4, the J gene TRBJ1-2; 7 bases agree with TRBD1. V lost 5 bases to trimming and J lost 8 bases; unmatched junction nucleotides: 6. The CDR3 sequence is 12 residues long. Germline V lookup: CDR1 SGHNT, CDR2 YYREEE (reference sequence). CDR3: CASSWTGQGYTF. The DNA for the CDR3 is TGTGCCAGCAGTTGGACAGGCCAGGGCTACACCTTC.

The V and J genes are TRBV10-3 and TRBJ1-5; no reliable D call. V dropped 1 base and J dropped 3 bases, with 22 bases sitting between them. This CDR3 is 19 amino acids long. Germline V gene sequence: CDR1 ENHRY, CDR2 SYGVKD. The CDR3 protein is CAISEFGVTTSSPNQPQHF. Written as DNA, the CDR3 is TGTGCCATCAGTGAGTTCGGGGTCACTACCTCTAGTCCCAATCAGCCCCAGCATTTT.

This sequence joins TRBV6-5 and TRBJ2-5, with D hard to call. V lost 2 bases to trimming and J lost 5 bases, with 15 bases between them. The CDR3 is 15 residues long. CDR1 is MNHEY and CDR2 is SVGAGI in the germline V gene. The CDR3 DNA is TGTGCCAGCAGTTACCCGCCCGTAGTTATTGAGACCCAGTACTTC. Protein sequence: CASSYPPVVIETQYF.

J is TRBJ1-5 and V is TRBV6-1; possibly TRBD1 for D (6 bases). V lost 2 bases to trimming and J lost 6 bases, with 11 bases between them. Germline CDR1 MNHNS, CDR2 SASEGT. The CDR3 totals 14 residues. CDR3 DNA sequence: TGTGCCAGCAGTGAATCGGGGGGCCGTCAGCCCCAGCATTTT. Its protein is CASSESGGRQPQHF.

The chain is built from TRBV9 and TRBJ1-3; 9 bases fit TRBD1. There are 18 residues in the CDR3. V dropped 0 bases and J dropped 2; count of bases not matched to a gene: 9. In germline, CDR1 is SGDLS, CDR2 YYNGEE. As DNA, the CDR3 is TGTGCCAGCAGCGTAGAATCTGGACAGGGGAACCCTGGAAACACCATATATTTT. Protein: CASSVESGQGNPGNTIYF. The full variable domain, rest sourced from reference TRBV9 and TRBJ1-3, is DSGVTQTPKHLITATGQRVTLRCSPRSGDLSVYWYQQSLDQGLQFLIQYYNGEERAKGNILERFSAQQFPDLHSELNLSSLELGDSALYFCASSVESGQGNPGNTIYFGEGSWLTVV.

The chain joins TRBV12-3 or TRBV12-4 to TRBJ1-2; tentative D call: TRBD1 (5 bases). This CDR3 has 13 amino acids. Between the trimmed V and J ends, which lost 3 bases and 8 bases, there was a span of 13 bases. The DNA for the CDR3 is TGTGCCAGCAGTTTGTCGGGGGTAGAGGGCTACACCTTC. Protein sequence: CASSLSGVEGYTF.

V usage is TRBV2 and J usage is TRBJ1-5; D is undetermined. The V and J ends lost 6 bases and 3 bases respectively, with 15 bases between them. Per germline, CDR1 SNHLY and CDR2 FYNNEI. This CDR3 has 15 amino acids. As DNA, the CDR3 is TGTGCCAGCAGGATTAGGCCCGAAACCAATCAGCCCCAGCATTTT. Its protein is CASRIRPETNQPQHF.

The chain is built from TRBV5-1 and TRBJ2-3, with 14 bases that match TRBD2. The V gene end was trimmed by 7 bases and the J gene end by 10 bases; junction bases not matched to a gene: 5. Germline V gene sequence: CDR1 SGHRS, CDR2 YFSETQ. The CDR3 is made up of 13 amino acids. The CDR3 loop reads CASLGLAGGAQYF. CDR3 DNA sequence: TGCGCCAGCCTAGGACTAGCGGGAGGCGCGCAGTATTTT.

Sample share makes this clone medium-sized (0.01 to 0.1%). This chain links TRBV10-3 with TRBJ2-1; D is uncertain. CDR1 and CDR2 (germline): ENHRY, SYGVKD. The V end was cut by 0 bases, the J end by 0 bases, with 15 bases between. The CDR3 spans 18 residues. The CDR3 DNA sequence: TGTGCCATCAGTGAGTCGATGAATAAGGCGGTCTCCTACAATGAGCAGTTCTTC. As protein: CAISESMNKAVSYNEQFF.

This clone appeared a single time. The chain is built from TRBV5-1 and TRBJ2-3; D not certain. This CDR3 is 13 amino acids long. Germline V CDR1 and CDR2: SGHRS, YFSETQ. The ends were cut back, 5 bases at V and 3 bases at J, with 10 bases in the middle. The CDR3 reads CASSRVETDTQYF. The CDR3 DNA reads TGCGCCAGCAGTCGGGTAGAAACAGATACGCAGTATTTT.

The V gene is TRBV5-1, the J gene TRBJ2-7; 10 bases fit TRBD1. Per the germline V gene, CDR1 is SGHRS and CDR2 is YFSETQ. V was pared by 3 bases and J by 2 bases, with 8 bases of the junction left unmatched. The CDR3 length is 16 residues. CDR3 DNA: TGCGCCAGCAGCTCAGCCCGGGACAGGGGCCCCTACGAGCAGTACTTC. It encodes CASSSARDRGPYEQYF.